The sequence of this T cell receptor (beta chain) was determined in a study of blood T cell repertoires in COVID-19 (dated by TCRdb to the early 2020s). In terms of the full investigation: The collaborator samples originated in the United States, Italy and Spain and spanned the acute and convalescent phases of COVID-19. Sample metadata almost always included a de-identified subject ID, COVID-19 status, age in years and sex. The repertoires were released in a freely available public database meant as a resource for research on the immune response to SARS-CoV-2. The dataset comprised deeply sampled blood TCRbeta repertoires from subjects exposed to, actively infected with, or recovered from COVID-19. The material from the prospective study consisted of cDNA or gDNA derived from T cells, B-cell-depleted T cells, or PBMCs. Where available, HLA class I and class II types were obtained from metadata supplied by the sample provider rather than from assay-based typing. Samples came from the ongoing ImmuneRACE study (first 160 participants) plus 1,254 subjects from 6 global collaborators. What the research found in general, with its limitations: The amount of clinical and demographic metadata varied by source and participant and was provided uncurated.

Details on this clone: Its antigen target is currently unknown. No base-level quality is on record; no much larger clone is a single base apart.

The immunoSEQ Assay, a bias-controlled multiplex PCR, was used to amplify TCRbeta CDR3 regions from genomic DNA. On the authors' methods: The number of nucleated cells in each sample was estimated from the amplification of reference gene primers within the assay. To quantify the absolute abundance of each unique TCRbeta CDR3 rearrangement, sequence reads were collapsed and filtered. For each sample, productive Simpson clonality was calculated by taking the square root of Simpson's diversity index across productive rearrangements. TCRdb took over this immuneACCESS table, retaining in-frame rearrangements with V and J assigned. Such tables are incomplete; in checked studies, under half of the missing clones stem from an unresolved V gene, and the remainder is unexplained. V, J and clone size reflect that table, while D and trimming were determined from the DNA. The sample has about 310,000 clones on record, 70% to 90% of them singletons. Around 9.5% of the sample comes from the top ten.

The CDR3 holds 15 amino acids from the cysteine to the phenylalanine. Solely the CDR3 DNA is kept, with 45 bases framed from the first base. The trim is 4 bases for V and 0 bases for J, with a gap of 10 bases between the germline ends. The germline V gene (reference sequence) supplies CDR1 LGHDT and CDR2 YNNKEL. Enrolling through a virtual design, the prospective study's participants ranged in age from roughly 18 to 95 years and lived across 20 to 25 United States geographic areas. Cohort assignment in the prospective study relied on participant-reported clinical history from a screening survey and a study questionnaire. Recovered participants in ImmuneRACE Cohort 3 were defined by two consecutive negative NP/OP PCR tests, clearance by a healthcare professional, or resolution of symptoms. Mobile phlebotomists in the prospective study collected whole blood, serum and a nasopharyngeal or oropharyngeal swab from every participant. Additional blood draws and questionnaires over an approximately two-month period could optionally be provided by prospective study participants. Prospective study blood samples were shipped either frozen or at room temperature before DNA extraction.

The source is a woman aged 40 to 50 who had recovered from COVID-19. Recombination connected TRBV3-1 (or the pseudogene TRBV3-2) to TRBJ1-3; TRBD1 is a possible D gene, resting on 5 matching bases. Material for sequencing was PBMCs or T cells enriched from blood (not recorded which). The CDR3 reads as follows: CASSPVGLSGNTIYF. The sequenced DNA: TGTGCCAGCAGCCCGGTGGGGCTCTCTGGAAACACCATATATTTT.